Following are 29 T cell receptor beta chains from one sample sequenced in a study of T cell responses to AZD1222 COVID-19 vaccine. Assay used: immunoSEQ multiplex PCR; TCRdb lists only in-frame clones, some missing. The sample has tens of thousands of clones, 70% to 90% seen once. The specimen was peripheral blood, collected on day 0 of AZD1222 vaccination. Receptors were obtained from an adult in good health.

This clone appeared once. This chain joins TRBV7-2 and TRBJ1-1, with D possibly TRBD1 on 5 matching bases. CDR1 and CDR2 (germline): SGHTA, FQGNSA. V shed 2 bases and J shed 2 bases, with 12 bases lying between them. The length of the CDR3 is 15 residues. The CDR3 spells CASSLFGGGNTEAFF. The CDR3 nucleotides are TGTGCCAGCAGCTTATTCGGGGGAGGTAACACTGAAGCTTTCTTT.

The V call is TRBV7-6, the J call TRBJ2-2; 8 positions match TRBD1. Germline lookup yields CDR1 SGHVS and CDR2 FNYEAQ. Germline trimming cut 6 bases from V and 2 bases from J; bases unmatched to any gene: 8. CDR3 length: 16 amino acids. CDR3 in DNA: TGTGCCAGCAGACGCGGACAGGGTTATAACACCGGGGAGCTGTTTTTT. Protein: CASRRGQGYNTGELFF.

This chain uses TRBV24-1 with TRBJ2-1; TRBD2 matches at 8 bases. V was pared by 3 bases and J by 5 bases, with 8 bases of the junction left unmatched. This CDR3 comprises 16 residues. Germline CDR1 is KGHDR and CDR2 is SFDVKD. The DNA of the CDR3 is TGTGCCACCAGTGATAAGTTAGCGGGACCCAACAATGAGCAGTTCTTC. This codes for CATSDKLAGPNNEQFF.

The V call is TRBV13, the J call TRBJ2-5; TRBD2 matches 7 bases. V gave up 5 bases and J gave up 0 bases; unmatched junction bases: 3. The V gene's germline CDR1 is PRHDT and CDR2 FYEKMQ (reference sequence). The CDR3 loop spans 14 amino acids. CDR3 in amino acids: CASSPSGYQETQYF. The DNA of the CDR3 is TGTGCCAGCAGCCCTAGCGGATACCAAGAGACCCAGTACTTC. The full variable domain, in which reference TRBV13 and TRBJ2-5 provide the parts outside the CDR3, is AAGVIQSPRHLIKEKRETATLKCYPIPRHDTVYWYQQGPGQDPQFLISFYEKMQSDKGSIPDRFSAQQFSDYHSELNMSSLELGDSALYFCASSPSGYQETQYFGPGTRLLVL.

The chain couples TRBV3-1 (or the pseudogene TRBV3-2) to TRBJ1-2, with D possibly being TRBD1 (6 bases). The CDR3 has 13 residues. Germline CDR1 reads LGHDT; CDR2 reads YNNKEL (reference sequence). The ends were cut back, 4 bases at V and 8 bases at J, with 14 bases in the middle. The CDR3 spells CASSPSGVEGYTF. In DNA, the CDR3 is TGTGCCAGCAGCCCTTCAGGGGTTGAAGGCTACACCTTC.

This rearrangement joins TRBV5-1 to TRBJ2-7; 8 nucleotides agree with TRBD2. CDR3 size: 14 residues. Trimming removed 0 bases from V and 4 bases from J; junction bases left unmatched: 3. Looked up from germline, CDR1 is SGHRS and CDR2 is YFSETQ. CDR3 protein: CASSLEGLGYEQYF. The CDR3 coding sequence is TGCGCCAGCAGCTTGGAGGGACTAGGGTACGAGCAGTACTTC.

The V call is TRBV5-5, the J call TRBJ2-2; no clear D. The CDR3 is 14 amino acids. V lost 0 bases to trimming and J lost 4 bases, with 7 bases between them. Germline V gene data show CDR1 as SGHKS and CDR2 as YYEKEE (reference sequence). The chain's CDR3 is CASSLVFSTGELFF. DNA for the CDR3: TGTGCCAGCAGCTTGGTCTTTTCCACCGGGGAGCTGTTTTTT.

V usage is TRBV9 and J usage is TRBJ2-5, with a weak D call TRBD2 (7 bases). V shed 0 bases and J shed 2 bases, with 17 bases lying between them. Germline V gene sequence: CDR1 SGDLS, CDR2 YYNGEE. The CDR3 is made up of 17 amino acids. The CDR3 sequence is CASSVGGASGPQETQYF. Written as DNA, the CDR3 is TGTGCCAGCAGCGTAGGGGGGGCTAGCGGTCCGCAAGAGACCCAGTACTTC.

This clone has just one count. The rearrangement links TRBV14 to TRBJ1-1; D uncertain. The CDR3 length is 15 residues. In germline, CDR1 is SGHDN, CDR2 FVKESK. Deletions cut 0 bases from V and 2 bases from J, with 10 bases between. The CDR3 sequence: CASSQDFMINTEAFF. Here the CDR3 DNA reads TGTGCCAGCAGCCAAGATTTTATGATTAACACTGAAGCTTTCTTT.

The chain couples TRBV19 to TRBJ1-3; the D is unclear. Trimming removed 3 bases at V and 4 bases at J, with 13 bases between. This CDR3 has 15 residues. Germline V gene sequence: CDR1 LNHDA, CDR2 SQIVND (reference sequence). The CDR3 bases are TGTGCCAGTAGTATTTCCGTCCGGGAAGGAAACACCATATATTTT. This translates into CASSISVREGNTIYF.

This sequence joins TRBV11-2 and TRBJ1-1, with D tentatively TRBD1 (6 bases). Trimming cost V 5 bases and J 2 bases, with 12 bases left between them. Germline-derived CDR1 and CDR2 are SGHAT and FQNNGV. The CDR3 totals 14 residues. The CDR3 here is CASSPGAENTEAFF. The CDR3 DNA reads TGTGCCAGCAGCCCAGGGGCGGAAAACACTGAAGCTTTCTTT. Using reference TRBV11-2 and TRBJ1-1 for the parts outside the CDR3, the full variable domain is EAGVAQSPRYKIIEKRQSVAFWCNPISGHATLYWYQQILGQGPKLLIQFQNNGVVDDSQLPKDRFSAERLKGVDSTLKIQPAKLEDSAVYLCASSPGAENTEAFFGQGTRLTVV.

The V gene is TRBV27, the J gene TRBJ2-6, with D unresolved. CDR3 size: 16 residues. From germline, CDR1 is MNHEY and CDR2 SMNVEV (reference sequence). Trimming took off 2 bases at V and 0 bases at J, with 8 bases between the two ends. The chain's CDR3 is CASSLRLSSGANVLTF. The CDR3 nucleotides are TGTGCCAGCAGTTTACGGCTGTCCTCTGGGGCCAACGTCCTGACTTTC.

The chain joins TRBV5-4 to TRBJ2-7; 12 bases map to TRBD2. The germline V gene encodes CDR1 SGHNT and CDR2 YYREEE (reference sequence). Germline trimming cut 1 base from V and 5 bases from J; bases unmatched to any gene: 1. The CDR3 loop spans 14 amino acids. CDR3 residues: CASSLRLAGDEQYF. The CDR3 DNA sequence: TGTGCCAGCAGCTTGCGACTAGCGGGGGACGAGCAGTACTTC.

The rearrangement uses TRBV28 and TRBJ1-4, with 11 nucleotides matching TRBD1. Germline V CDR1 and CDR2: MDHEN, SYDVKM. J gave up 7 bases and V 6 bases, and 4 bases lay outside the gene matches. The CDR3 totals 14 residues. The CDR3 region has the DNA TGTGCCAGCAGGAGGACAGGGGGCAGTGAAAAACTGTTTTTT. Translated: CASRRTGGSEKLFF.

The chain recombines TRBV7-6 with TRBJ2-2, with 11 bases identical to TRBD1. After removal of 2 bases from V and 4 bases from J, the junction contained 6 bases not matched to a gene. CDR1 is SGHVS, CDR2 FNYEAQ, per germline. CDR3 length: 17 residues. The CDR3 DNA is TGTGCCAGCAGCTTACGGGACAGGGGGAGCGGCACCGGGGAGCTGTTTTTT. Its protein product is CASSLRDRGSGTGELFF.

The V and J genes are TRBV6-1 and TRBJ2-7; 14 bases match TRBD2. In germline, CDR1 is MNHNS, CDR2 SASEGT. Unmatched junction bases numbered 6, after V lost 4 bases and J lost 1 base. The CDR3 loop spans 17 amino acids. The CDR3 nucleotides are TGTGCCAGCAGTGGGACTAGCGGGAGGACTCTTTCCTACGAGCAGTACTTC. Its translation is CASSGTSGRTLSYEQYF.

The DNA of the CDR3 is TGTGCCAGCAGCCTTGATACGGGACGAACCTACGAGCAGTACTTC. Translating it yields CASSLDTGRTYEQYF. The chain has TRBV6-2 or TRBV6-3 and TRBJ2-7, with D possibly being TRBD1 or TRBD2 (5 bases each). Germline V CDR1 and CDR2: MNHEY, SVGEGT. The CDR3 covers 15 residues. V lost 6 bases, J lost 2 bases, and 17 bases lay in between.

V gene TRBV28 combines with J gene TRBJ1-6, with D possibly matching TRBD1 (6 bases). This CDR3 is built from 17 residues. CDR1 MDHEN and CDR2 SYDVKM come from the germline V gene. V shed 4 bases and J shed 1 base, with 14 bases lying between them. The CDR3 is CASSSEGGGSYNSPLHF. The CDR3 nucleotides are TGTGCCAGCAGTTCCGAGGGGGGCGGATCCTATAATTCACCCCTCCACTTT. Full variable domain (rest looked up from reference TRBV28 and TRBJ1-6): DVKVTQSSRYLVKRTGEKVFLECVQDMDHENMFWYRQDPGLGLRLIYFSYDVKMKEKGDIPEGYSVSREKKERFSLILESASTNQTSMYLCASSSEGGGSYNSPLHFGNGTRLTVT.

This rearrangement joins TRBV5-5 to TRBJ2-2; 9 bases are a match to TRBD1. Germline V lookup: CDR1 SGHKS, CDR2 YYEKEE (reference sequence). V was pared by 4 bases and J by 1 base, with 5 bases of the junction left unmatched. The CDR3 extends over 16 amino acids. In nucleotides, the CDR3 is TGTGCCAGCAGCGGGAACAGGGGGCAGAACACCGGGGAGCTGTTTTTT. Translated: CASSGNRGQNTGELFF.

The chain employs TRBV19 and TRBJ2-7; D may be TRBD2 (5 bases). Germline V CDR1 and CDR2: LNHDA, SQIVND (reference sequence). The V and J ends lost 2 bases and 5 bases respectively, with 10 bases between them. This CDR3 contains 13 residues. The CDR3: CASSIRGSDEQYF. CDR3 nucleotide sequence: TGTGCCAGTAGTATAAGAGGGTCGGACGAGCAGTACTTC.

CDR3 in amino acids: CASSIQGNYGYTF. CDR3 DNA: TGTGCCAGCAGCATTCAGGGTAACTATGGCTACACCTTC. V gene TRBV7-2 combines with J gene TRBJ1-2, with a weak D call TRBD1 (5 bases). The CDR3 runs 13 residues. With 5 bases removed from V and 1 base from J, the gap between germline ends came to 8 bases. CDR1 is SGHTA, CDR2 FQGNSA, per germline.

This clone was counted once. This chain links TRBV6-5 with TRBJ2-5; TRBD2 aligns across 7 bases. V lost 5 bases and J lost 5; bases outside the gene matches: 8. There are 14 residues in the CDR3. The V gene's germline CDR1 is MNHEY and CDR2 SVGAGI. The CDR3 region is CASSPGPGGETQYF. The CDR3 DNA reads as TGTGCCAGCAGTCCGGGGCCCGGGGGGGAGACCCAGTACTTC.

V is TRBV7-9 and J is TRBJ2-1; D call uncertain. This CDR3 contains 12 residues. Trimming pared 2 bases from V and 10 bases from J, leaving 9 bases between. Germline V CDR1 and CDR2: SEHNR, FQNEAQ (reference sequence). The CDR3 here is CASSLLPNEQFF. CDR3 sequence (DNA): TGTGCCAGCAGCTTATTGCCAAACGAGCAGTTCTTC.

The chain recombines TRBV30 with TRBJ2-1; TRBD2 matches at 7 bases. The germline V gene has CDR1 GTSNPN and CDR2 SVGIG (reference sequence). V lost 0 bases to trimming and J lost 3 bases; unmatched junction nucleotides: 5. This CDR3 comprises 15 residues. For the CDR3, the DNA is TGTGCCTGGAGTGTTGGGGGGGGAGACTACAATGAGCAGTTCTTC. It encodes CAWSVGGGDYNEQFF. Full variable domain (outside the CDR3, taken from reference TRBV30 and TRBJ2-1): SQTIHQWPATLVQPVGSPLSLECTVEGTSNPNLYWYRQAAGRGLQLLFYSVGIGQISSEVPQNLSASRPQDRQFILSSKKLLLSDSGFYLCAWSVGGGDYNEQFFGPGTRLTVL.

The chain has TRBV6-1 and TRBJ2-7; 7 bases fit TRBD1. Germline V CDR1 and CDR2: MNHNS, SASEGT. The CDR3 spans 16 residues. V trimming: 4 bases; J trimming: 0 bases; junction bases outside the gene matches: 9. As DNA, the CDR3 is TGTGCCAGCAGTGGCGAGACAGGGATCTACTCCTACGAGCAGTACTTC. Protein: CASSGETGIYSYEQYF.

The chain is built from TRBV29-1 and TRBJ1-5; no clear D gene. In germline, CDR1 is SQVTM, CDR2 ANQGSEA. The CDR3 runs to 14 residues. V was pared by 8 bases and J by 6 bases, with 20 bases between. CDR3 DNA: TGCAGCTTCGGGTTCGGGCCACCCCCTCAGCCCCAGCATTTT. Residues: CSFGFGPPPQPQHF.

V gene TRBV2 combines with J gene TRBJ1-6; the D gene is possibly TRBD1 (6 bases). The CDR3 runs to 12 residues. V lost 7 bases and J lost 13, with 14 bases in between. CDR1 and CDR2 (germline): SNHLY, FYNNEI. CDR3 DNA sequence: TGTGCCAGCAAGTTAGGGGGATCCCCCCTCCACTTT. Translation gives CASKLGGSPLHF.

The chain joins TRBV2 to TRBJ2-2; D tentatively reads TRBD1 or TRBD2 (5 bases each). Germline CDR1 is SNHLY and CDR2 is FYNNEI. V was cut by 6 bases and J by 1 base, with 9 bases left in between. This CDR3 spans 14 amino acids. CDR3 coding DNA: TGTGCCAGCAGAGGGGAGTTGAACACCGGGGAGCTGTTTTTT. Translating it yields CASRGELNTGELFF. Variable domain in full (rest from reference TRBV2 and TRBJ2-2): EPEVTQTPSHQVTQMGQEVILRCVPISNHLYFYWYRQILGQKVEFLVSFYNNEISEKSEIFDDQFSVERPDGSNFTLKIRSTKLEDSAMYFCASRGELNTGELFFGEGSRLTVL.

J is TRBJ1-2 and V is TRBV5-1; D is undetermined. The V end lost 0 bases, the J end lost 9 bases, and 15 bases lay between the germline ends. Germline V lookup: CDR1 SGHRS, CDR2 YFSETQ. The CDR3 sequence is 14 residues long. CDR3 DNA sequence: TGCGCCAGCAGCTTGGTGAGCGGAGAGTTGCGCTACACCTTC. Protein: CASSLVSGELRYTF.